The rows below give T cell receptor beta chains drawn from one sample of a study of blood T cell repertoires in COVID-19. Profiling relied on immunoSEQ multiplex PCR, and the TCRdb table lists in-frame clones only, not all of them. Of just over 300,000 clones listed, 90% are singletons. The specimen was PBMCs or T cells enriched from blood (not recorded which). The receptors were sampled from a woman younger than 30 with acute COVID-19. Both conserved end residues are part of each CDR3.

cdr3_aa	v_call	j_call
CASSQGGNQPQHF	TRBV3-1/TRBV3-2	TRBJ1-5
CASGLAGLAGGDEQFF	TRBV12-5	TRBJ2-1
CASSPPGTMAEAFF	TRBV11-2	TRBJ1-1
CASSPQGPNQPQHF	TRBV2	TRBJ1-5
CASSKGGDTEAFF	TRBV12-3/TRBV12-4	TRBJ1-1
CATGPPGGSPLHF	TRBV19	TRBJ1-6
CASSQGWNTEAFF	TRBV10-2	TRBJ1-1
CASSSGQGAATFF	TRBV7-3	TRBJ1-1
CASSLSHSLVGYTF	TRBV28	TRBJ1-2
CASGPDSKLAKNIQYF	TRBV12-5	TRBJ2-4
CASSLTSGRRSSYNEQFF	TRBV5-1	TRBJ2-1
CASSASGTGAYGYTF	TRBV3-1/TRBV3-2	TRBJ1-2
CASSGSEKNEQFF	TRBV7-9	TRBJ2-1
CASSLYSSMDNEQFF	TRBV28	TRBJ2-1
CAISAHPWTAHNPNYGYTF	TRBV10-3	TRBJ1-2
CASSLGQGETQYF	TRBV12-3/TRBV12-4	TRBJ2-5
CASSQNPGQGISTNEKLFF	TRBV18	TRBJ1-4
CTSSQDRTSGYEQYF	TRBV1	TRBJ2-7
CASSVLAGDWTDTQYF	TRBV9	TRBJ2-3
CATSDRDRDYNEQFF	TRBV24-1	TRBJ2-1
CASSPNGYGELFF	TRBV18	TRBJ2-2
CASSLGQGNTEAFF	TRBV7-3	TRBJ1-1
CASSLAGVSHEQFF	TRBV27	TRBJ2-1
CASSFREGYTF	TRBV28	TRBJ1-2
CASSENRGSGTEAFF	TRBV5-1	TRBJ1-1
CASRGAAPEQFF	TRBV2	TRBJ2-1
CASGLARGSPTDTQYF	TRBV12-5	TRBJ2-3
CATNTGVNYGYTF	TRBV24-1	TRBJ1-2
CATSDPSPTTYYNEQFF	TRBV24-1	TRBJ2-1
CASSPTSGIYNEQFF	TRBV18	TRBJ2-1
CASSGLTRTDIDGNTIYF	TRBV28	TRBJ1-3
CASTTGGTEAFF	TRBV28	TRBJ1-1
CASSAPGGRAFF	TRBV28	TRBJ1-1
CASSQVSGSYEQYF	TRBV3-1/TRBV3-2	TRBJ2-7
CASSQGDRGTNYGYTF	TRBV14	TRBJ1-2
CASRPRTGAGSGNTIYF	TRBV28	TRBJ1-3
CASSNYYGYTF	TRBV28	TRBJ1-2
CASSPRGAGQITGANVLTF	TRBV9	TRBJ2-6
CASSLFDSRYEQYF	TRBV28	TRBJ2-7
CASSLGRSGAQETQYF	TRBV5-1	TRBJ2-5
CASSPRAGRGLPSFYEQYF	TRBV3-1/TRBV3-2	TRBJ2-7
CASSLAGAGNLADTQYF	TRBV7-2	TRBJ2-3
CATSRDWVGQGASEQYF	TRBV15	TRBJ2-7
CASSLQLYEQYF	TRBV28	TRBJ2-7
CASSLDGTSGYYNEQFF	TRBV11-2	TRBJ2-1
CASNEQLYYGYTF	TRBV28	TRBJ1-2
CASSLQGGYGYTF	TRBV28	TRBJ1-2
CASSEGDSRGEKLFF	TRBV2	TRBJ1-4
CATSDFDTQGYTF	TRBV24-1	TRBJ1-2
CASSTSGTSEQYF	TRBV10-1	TRBJ2-7
CATSRIGAGATSGANVLTF	TRBV15	TRBJ2-6